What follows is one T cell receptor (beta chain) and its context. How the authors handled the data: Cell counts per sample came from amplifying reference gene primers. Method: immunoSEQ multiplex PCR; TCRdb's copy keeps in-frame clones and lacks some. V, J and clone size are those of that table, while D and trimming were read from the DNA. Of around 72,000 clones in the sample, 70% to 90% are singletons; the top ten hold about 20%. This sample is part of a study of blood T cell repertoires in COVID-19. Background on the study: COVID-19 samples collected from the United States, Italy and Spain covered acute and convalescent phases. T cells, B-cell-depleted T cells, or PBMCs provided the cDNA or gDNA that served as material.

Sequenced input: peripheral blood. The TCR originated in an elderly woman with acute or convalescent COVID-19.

The CDR3 reads CASIRTSGSEQYF. CDR3 sequence (DNA): TGTGCCAGCATCAGGACTAGCGGGAGCGAGCAGTACTTC. J is TRBJ2-7 and V is TRBV6-5; 13 bases map to TRBD2. CDR3 length: 13 residues. Germline V gives CDR1 MNHEY, CDR2 SVGAGI. V dropped 7 bases and J dropped 6; count of bases not matched to a gene: 3.